This T cell receptor beta chain was captured in a study of blood T cell repertoires in COVID-19. Study-level information: There were acute and convalescent COVID-19 samples, and they came from the United States, Italy and Spain. Sample material is recorded as cDNA or gDNA derived from T cells, B-cell-depleted T cells, or PBMCs.

V was clipped by 10 bases and J by 3 bases, with 14 bases between them. The CDR3 is 13 residues long. Germline values: CDR1 SEHNR, CDR2 FQNEAQ (reference sequence). Per the authors' pipeline: Reference gene primer amplification gave estimated nucleated cell counts. Only in-frame clones appear in the TCRdb table, and some are missing; sequencing was by immunoSEQ multiplex PCR. That table gives V, J and clone size, and the DNA gave D and trimming. Among about 39,000 clones, approximately 78% were seen once, and the ten largest hold over 8%. The gene calls are TRBV7-9 and TRBJ2-3; perhaps TRBD1 as D (6 bases). This TCR was recovered from a man aged 55-75 years in a cohort sampled during active COVID-19. The sequencing input was peripheral blood. The CDR3: CAIQQGSTDTQYF. In DNA form, the CDR3 reads TGTGCCATCCAACAGGGATCAACAGATACGCAGTATTTT.